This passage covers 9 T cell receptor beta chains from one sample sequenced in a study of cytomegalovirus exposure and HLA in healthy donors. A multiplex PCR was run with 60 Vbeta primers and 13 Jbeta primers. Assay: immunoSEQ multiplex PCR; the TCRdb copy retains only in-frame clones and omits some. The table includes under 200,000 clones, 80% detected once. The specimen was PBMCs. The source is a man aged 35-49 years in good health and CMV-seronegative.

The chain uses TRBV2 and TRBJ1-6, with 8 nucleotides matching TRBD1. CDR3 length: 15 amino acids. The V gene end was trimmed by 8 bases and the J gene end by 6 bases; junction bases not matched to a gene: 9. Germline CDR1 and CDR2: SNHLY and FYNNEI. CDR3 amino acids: CASEIRQGANSPLHF. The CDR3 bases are TGTGCCAGCGAGATAAGGCAGGGGGCTAATTCACCCCTCCACTTT.

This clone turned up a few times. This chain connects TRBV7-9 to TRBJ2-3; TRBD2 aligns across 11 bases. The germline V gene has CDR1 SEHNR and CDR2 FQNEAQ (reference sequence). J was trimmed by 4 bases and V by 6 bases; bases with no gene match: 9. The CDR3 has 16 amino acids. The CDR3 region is CASSQGLAEGADTQYF. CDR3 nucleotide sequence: TGTGCCAGCAGTCAGGGACTAGCGGAAGGGGCAGATACGCAGTATTTT.

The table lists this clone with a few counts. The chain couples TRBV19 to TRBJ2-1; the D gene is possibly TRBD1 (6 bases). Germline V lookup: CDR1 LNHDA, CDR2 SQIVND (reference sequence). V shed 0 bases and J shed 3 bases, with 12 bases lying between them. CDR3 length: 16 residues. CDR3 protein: CASSIDQGLSYNEQFF. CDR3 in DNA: TGTGCCAGTAGTATAGATCAGGGGCTAAGCTACAATGAGCAGTTCTTC.

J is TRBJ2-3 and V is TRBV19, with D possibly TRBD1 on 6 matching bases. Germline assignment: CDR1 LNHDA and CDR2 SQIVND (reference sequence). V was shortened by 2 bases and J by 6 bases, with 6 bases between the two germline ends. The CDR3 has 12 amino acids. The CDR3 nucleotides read TGTGCCAGTAGTATACAGGGGGATACGCAGTATTTT. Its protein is CASSIQGDTQYF.

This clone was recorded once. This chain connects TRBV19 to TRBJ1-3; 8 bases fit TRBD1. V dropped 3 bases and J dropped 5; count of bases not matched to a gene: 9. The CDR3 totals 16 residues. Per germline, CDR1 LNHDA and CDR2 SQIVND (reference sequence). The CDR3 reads CASSIRPGGSRNTIYF. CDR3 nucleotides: TGTGCCAGTAGTATTCGGCCAGGGGGCTCAAGAAACACCATATATTTT.

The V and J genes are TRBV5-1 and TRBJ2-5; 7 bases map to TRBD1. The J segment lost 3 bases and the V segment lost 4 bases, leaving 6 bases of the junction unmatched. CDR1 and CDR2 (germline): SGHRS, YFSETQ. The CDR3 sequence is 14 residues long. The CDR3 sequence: CASSPQGIEETQYF. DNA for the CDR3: TGCGCCAGCAGCCCACAGGGGATTGAAGAGACCCAGTACTTC. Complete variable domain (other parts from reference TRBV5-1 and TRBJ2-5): KAGVTQTPRYLIKTRGQQVTLSCSPISGHRSVSWYQQTPGQGLQFLFEYFSETQRNKGNFPGRFSGRQFSNSRSEMNVSTLELGDSALYLCASSPQGIEETQYFGPGTRLLVL.

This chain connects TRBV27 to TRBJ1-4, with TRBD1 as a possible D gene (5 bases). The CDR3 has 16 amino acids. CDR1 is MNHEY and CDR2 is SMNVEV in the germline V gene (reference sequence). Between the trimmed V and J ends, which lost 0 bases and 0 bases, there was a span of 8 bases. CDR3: CASSLSRAATNEKLFF. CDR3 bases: TGTGCCAGCAGTTTATCCAGGGCTGCAACTAATGAAAAACTGTTTTTT.

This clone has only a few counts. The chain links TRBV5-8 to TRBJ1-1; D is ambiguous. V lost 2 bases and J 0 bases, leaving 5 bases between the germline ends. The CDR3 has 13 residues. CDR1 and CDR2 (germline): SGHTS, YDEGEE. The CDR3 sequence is CASSFTMNTEAFF. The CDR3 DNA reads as TGTGCCAGCAGCTTTACAATGAACACTGAAGCTTTCTTT.

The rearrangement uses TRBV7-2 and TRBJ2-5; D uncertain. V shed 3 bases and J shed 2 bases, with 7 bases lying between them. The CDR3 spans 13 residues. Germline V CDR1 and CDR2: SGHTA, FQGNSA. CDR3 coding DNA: TGTGCCAGCAGCTTTAATTTTCAAGAGACCCAGTACTTC. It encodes CASSFNFQETQYF.